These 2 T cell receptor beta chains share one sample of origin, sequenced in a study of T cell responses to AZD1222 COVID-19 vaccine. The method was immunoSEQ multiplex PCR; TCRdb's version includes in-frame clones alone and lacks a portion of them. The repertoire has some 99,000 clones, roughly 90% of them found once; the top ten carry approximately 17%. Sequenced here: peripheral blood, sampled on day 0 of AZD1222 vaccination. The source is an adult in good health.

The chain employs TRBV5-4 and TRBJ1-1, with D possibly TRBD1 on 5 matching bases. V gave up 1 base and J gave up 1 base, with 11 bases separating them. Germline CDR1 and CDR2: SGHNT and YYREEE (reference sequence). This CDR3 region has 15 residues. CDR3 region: CASSLRRGRNTEAFF. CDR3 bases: TGTGCCAGCAGCTTGAGGCGGGGGAGGAACACTGAAGCTTTCTTT. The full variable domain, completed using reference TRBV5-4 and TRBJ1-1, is ETGVTQSPTHLIKTRGQQVTLRCSSQSGHNTVSWYQQALGQGPQFIFQYYREEENGRGNFPPRFSGLQFPNYSSELNVNALELDDSALYLCASSLRRGRNTEAFFGQGTRLTVV.

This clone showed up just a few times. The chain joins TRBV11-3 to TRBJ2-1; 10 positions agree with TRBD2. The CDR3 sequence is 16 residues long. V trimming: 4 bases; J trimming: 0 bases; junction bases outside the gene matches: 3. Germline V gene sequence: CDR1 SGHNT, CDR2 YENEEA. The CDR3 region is CASSSTSGLSYNEQFF. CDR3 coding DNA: TGTGCCAGCAGCTCGACTAGCGGGCTCTCCTACAATGAGCAGTTCTTC.